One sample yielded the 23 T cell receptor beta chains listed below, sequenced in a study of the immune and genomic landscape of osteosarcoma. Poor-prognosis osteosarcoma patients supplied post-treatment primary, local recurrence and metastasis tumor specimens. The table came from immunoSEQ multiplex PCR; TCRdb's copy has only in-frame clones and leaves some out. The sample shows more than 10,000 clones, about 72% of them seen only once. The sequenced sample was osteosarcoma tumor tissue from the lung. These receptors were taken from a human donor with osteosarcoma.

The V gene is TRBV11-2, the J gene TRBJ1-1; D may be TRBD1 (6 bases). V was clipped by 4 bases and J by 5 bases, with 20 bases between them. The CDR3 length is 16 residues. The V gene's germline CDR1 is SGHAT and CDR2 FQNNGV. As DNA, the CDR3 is TGTGCCAGCAGCTCCCCGGGAAGGCGAAGGGGGACTGAAGCTTTCTTT. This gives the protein CASSSPGRRRGTEAFF. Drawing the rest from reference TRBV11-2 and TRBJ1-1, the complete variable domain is EAGVAQSPRYKIIEKRQSVAFWCNPISGHATLYWYQQILGQGPKLLIQFQNNGVVDDSQLPKDRFSAERLKGVDSTLKIQPAKLEDSAVYLCASSSPGRRRGTEAFFGQGTRLTVV.

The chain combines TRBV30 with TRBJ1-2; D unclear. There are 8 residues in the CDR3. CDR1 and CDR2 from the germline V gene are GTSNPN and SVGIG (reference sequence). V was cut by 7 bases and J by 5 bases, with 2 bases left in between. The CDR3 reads CALYGYTF. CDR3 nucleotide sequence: TGTGCCTTATATGGCTACACCTTC.

CDR3 nucleotide sequence: TGTGCCAGCAGCTTAGAAGGGGGGATCGGGGAGCTGTTTTTT. It encodes CASSLEGGIGELFF. The genes are TRBV7-9 and TRBJ2-2; D is possibly TRBD1 or TRBD2 (6 bases each). The CDR3 is 14 amino acids. Germline values: CDR1 SEHNR, CDR2 FQNEAQ (reference sequence). V shed 1 base and J shed 7 bases, with 10 bases lying between them.

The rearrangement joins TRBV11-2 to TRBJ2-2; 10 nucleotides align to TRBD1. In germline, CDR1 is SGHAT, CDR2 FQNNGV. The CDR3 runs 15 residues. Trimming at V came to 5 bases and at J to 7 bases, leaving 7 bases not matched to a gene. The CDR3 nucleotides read TGTGCCAGCAGCCCACGGACAGGGGGTAACGGGGAGCTGTTTTTT. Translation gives CASSPRTGGNGELFF.

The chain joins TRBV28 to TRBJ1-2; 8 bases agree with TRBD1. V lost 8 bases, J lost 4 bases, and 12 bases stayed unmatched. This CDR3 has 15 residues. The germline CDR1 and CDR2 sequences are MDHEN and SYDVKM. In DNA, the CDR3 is TGTGCCAGCGATCGGACAGGGAATCCCTTCTATGGCTACACCTTC. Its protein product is CASDRTGNPFYGYTF.

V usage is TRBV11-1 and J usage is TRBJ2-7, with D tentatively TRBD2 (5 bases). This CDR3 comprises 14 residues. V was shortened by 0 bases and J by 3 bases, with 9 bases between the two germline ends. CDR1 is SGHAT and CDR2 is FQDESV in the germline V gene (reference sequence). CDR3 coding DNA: TGTGCCAGCAGCTTAGCGGGGAGTAGCTACGAGCAGTACTTC. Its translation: CASSLAGSSYEQYF.

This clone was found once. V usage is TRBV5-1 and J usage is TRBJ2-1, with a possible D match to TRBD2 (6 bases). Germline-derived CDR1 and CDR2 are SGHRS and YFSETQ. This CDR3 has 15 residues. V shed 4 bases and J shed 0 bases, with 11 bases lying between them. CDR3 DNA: TGCGCCAGCAGCGAGGAGGGGAGCTCCTACAATGAGCAGTTCTTC. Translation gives CASSEEGSSYNEQFF. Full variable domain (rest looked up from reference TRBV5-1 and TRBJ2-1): KAGVTQTPRYLIKTRGQQVTLSCSPISGHRSVSWYQQTPGQGLQFLFEYFSETQRNKGNFPGRFSGRQFSNSRSEMNVSTLELGDSALYLCASSEEGSSYNEQFFGPGTRLTVL.

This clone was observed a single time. This CDR3 is CASSLGGLDGEQYF. CDR3 sequence (DNA): TGTGCCAGCAGCTTAGGAGGACTAGATGGCGAGCAGTACTTC. This rearrangement joins TRBV7-8 to TRBJ2-7; TRBD2 matches at 7 bases. CDR3 length: 14 amino acids. CDR1 and CDR2 (germline): SGHVS, FQNEAQ. V was clipped by 1 base and J by 6 bases; unmatched bases: 6.

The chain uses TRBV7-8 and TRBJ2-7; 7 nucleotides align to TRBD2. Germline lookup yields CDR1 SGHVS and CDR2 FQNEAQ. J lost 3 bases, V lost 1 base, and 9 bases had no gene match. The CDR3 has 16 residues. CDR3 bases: TGTGCCAGCAGCTTAGGAGGGCTAGCGGCACTCTACGAGCAGTACTTC. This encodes CASSLGGLAALYEQYF. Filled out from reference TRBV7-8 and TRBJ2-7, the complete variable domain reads GAGVSQSPRYKVAKRGQDVALRCDPISGHVSLFWYQQALGQGPEFLTYFQNEAQLDKSGLPSDRFFAERPEGSVSTLKIQRTQQEDSAVYLCASSLGGLAALYEQYFGPGTRLTVT.

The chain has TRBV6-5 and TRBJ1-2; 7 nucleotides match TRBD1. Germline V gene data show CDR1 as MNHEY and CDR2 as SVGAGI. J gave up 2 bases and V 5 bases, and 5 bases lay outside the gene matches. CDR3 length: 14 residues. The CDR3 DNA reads TGTGCCAGCAGTGTATTGACAGGGAACTATGGCTACACCTTC. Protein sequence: CASSVLTGNYGYTF.

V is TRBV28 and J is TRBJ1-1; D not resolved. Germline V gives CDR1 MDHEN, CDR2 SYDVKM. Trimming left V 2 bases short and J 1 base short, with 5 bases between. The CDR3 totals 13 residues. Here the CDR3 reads CASSLRENTEAFF. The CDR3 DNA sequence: TGTGCCAGCAGTTTACGAGAGAACACTGAAGCTTTCTTT.

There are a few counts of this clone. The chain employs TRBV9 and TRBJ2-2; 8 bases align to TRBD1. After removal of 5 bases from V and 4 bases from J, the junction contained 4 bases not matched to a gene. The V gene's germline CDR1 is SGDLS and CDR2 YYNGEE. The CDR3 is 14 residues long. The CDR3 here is CASSGDRRTGELFF. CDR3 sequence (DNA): TGTGCCAGCAGTGGGGACAGGCGCACCGGGGAGCTGTTTTTT.

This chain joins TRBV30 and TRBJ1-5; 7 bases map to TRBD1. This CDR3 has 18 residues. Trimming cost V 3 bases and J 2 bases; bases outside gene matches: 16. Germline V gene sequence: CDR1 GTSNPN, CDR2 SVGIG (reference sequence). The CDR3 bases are TGTGCCTGGAGGCAGGGGGTCCCCCGCCGCCACGGCAATCAGCCCCAGCATTTT. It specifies CAWRQGVPRRHGNQPQHF.

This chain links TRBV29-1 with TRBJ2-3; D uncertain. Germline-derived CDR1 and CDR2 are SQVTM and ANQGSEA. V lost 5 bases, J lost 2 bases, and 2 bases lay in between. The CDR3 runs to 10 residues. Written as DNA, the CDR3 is TGCAGCGTTAACACAGATACGCAGTATTTT. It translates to CSVNTDTQYF.

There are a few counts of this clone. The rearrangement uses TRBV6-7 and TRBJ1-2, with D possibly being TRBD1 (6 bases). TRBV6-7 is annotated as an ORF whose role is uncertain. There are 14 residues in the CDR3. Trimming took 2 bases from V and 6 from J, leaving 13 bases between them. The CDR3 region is CASSYPTGSHGYTF. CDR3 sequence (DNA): TGTGCCAGCAGTTACCCCACAGGGTCCCATGGCTACACCTTC.

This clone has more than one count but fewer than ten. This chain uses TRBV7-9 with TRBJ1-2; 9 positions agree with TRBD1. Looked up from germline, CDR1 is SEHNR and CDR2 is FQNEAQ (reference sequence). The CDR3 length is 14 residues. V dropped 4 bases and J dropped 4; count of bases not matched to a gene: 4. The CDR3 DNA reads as TGTGCCAGCAGCTCCCCGACAGGGGGCTATGGCTACACCTTC. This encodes CASSSPTGGYGYTF.

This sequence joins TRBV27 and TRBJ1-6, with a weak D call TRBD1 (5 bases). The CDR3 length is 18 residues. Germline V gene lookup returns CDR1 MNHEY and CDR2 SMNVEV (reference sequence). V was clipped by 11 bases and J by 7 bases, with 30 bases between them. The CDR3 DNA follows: TGTGCCCGCTGTTTATTCGGGGGGGACTGGGTGGGGAATTCACCCCTCCACTTT. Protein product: CARCLFGGDWVGNSPLHF.

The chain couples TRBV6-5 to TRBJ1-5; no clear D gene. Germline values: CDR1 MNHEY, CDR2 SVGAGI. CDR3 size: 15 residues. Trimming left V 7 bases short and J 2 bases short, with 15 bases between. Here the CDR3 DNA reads TGTGCCAGCACACTACGATCGGCAGGCAATCAGCCCCAGCATTTT. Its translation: CASTLRSAGNQPQHF.

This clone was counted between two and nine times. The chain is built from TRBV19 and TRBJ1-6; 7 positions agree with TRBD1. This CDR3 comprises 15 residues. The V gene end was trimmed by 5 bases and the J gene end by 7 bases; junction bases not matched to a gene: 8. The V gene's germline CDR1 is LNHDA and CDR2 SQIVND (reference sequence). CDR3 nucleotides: TGTGCCAGTAGTTCGACAGGGAATTGGAATTCACCCCTCCACTTT. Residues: CASSSTGNWNSPLHF.

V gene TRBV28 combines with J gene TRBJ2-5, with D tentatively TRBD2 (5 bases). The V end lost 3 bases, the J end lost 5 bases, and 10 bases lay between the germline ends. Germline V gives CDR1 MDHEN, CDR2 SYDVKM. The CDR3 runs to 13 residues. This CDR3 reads CASSLWERETQYF. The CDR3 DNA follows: TGTGCCAGCAGTTTGTGGGAGCGGGAGACCCAGTACTTC.

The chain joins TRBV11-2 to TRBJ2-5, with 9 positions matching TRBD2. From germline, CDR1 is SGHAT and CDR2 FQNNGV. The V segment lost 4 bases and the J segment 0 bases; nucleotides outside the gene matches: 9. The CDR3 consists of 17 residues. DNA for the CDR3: TGTGCCAGCAGCTCCGGGGTCGCGGGAGGGGACCAAGAGACCCAGTACTTC. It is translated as CASSSGVAGGDQETQYF.

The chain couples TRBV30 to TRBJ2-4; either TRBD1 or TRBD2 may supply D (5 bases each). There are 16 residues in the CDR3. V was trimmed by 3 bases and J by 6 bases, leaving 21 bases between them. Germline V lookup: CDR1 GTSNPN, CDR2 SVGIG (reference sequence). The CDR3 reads CAWRATGARTRNIQYF. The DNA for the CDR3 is TGTGCCTGGAGAGCTACCGGGGCCCGGACTCGAAACATTCAGTACTTC.

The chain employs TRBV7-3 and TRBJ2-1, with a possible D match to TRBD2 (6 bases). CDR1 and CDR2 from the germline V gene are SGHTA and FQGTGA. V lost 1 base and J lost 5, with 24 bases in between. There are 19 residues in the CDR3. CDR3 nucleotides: TGTGCCAGCAGCTTAAAGATCGGGACGGGAGTTTCTTTCCACAATGAGCAGTTCTTC. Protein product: CASSLKIGTGVSFHNEQFF.